These T cell receptor beta chains were read from a single sample in a study of sequential checkpoint blockade in melanoma. TCRdb keeps only in-frame clones here, not all; method: immunoSEQ multiplex PCR. The sample carries more than 7,500 clones, roughly three fifths recorded once. The material was CD8+ T cells sorted from blood (inferred from file names), obtained from a patient given nivolumab and ipilimumab in sequence. The receptors stem from a human donor with melanoma. Each CDR3 is given with its conserved first and last residue. The D gene is left open where the match is weak. The size entry is marked missing in some rows and otherwise reads once, few, many or a size class.

abundance	v_gene	j_gene	d_gene	CDR3aa	CDR3nt
-	TRBV27	TRBJ1-5	-	CASNPTGSNQPQHF	TGTGCCAGCAATCCGACAGGAAGCAATCAGCCCCAGCATTTT
-	TRBV10-2	TRBJ2-2	-	CASTRSGKTTGELFF	TGCGCCAGCACCCGATCGGGAAAAACTACCGGGGAGCTGTTTTTT
-	TRBV7-6	TRBJ2-5	-	CASSFRREETQYF	TGTGCCAGCAGCTTCCGCAGGGAAGAGACCCAGTACTTC
-	TRBV2	TRBJ1-2	TRBD1	CASSEYRGNYGYTF	TGTGCCAGCAGTGAATACAGGGGTAACTATGGCTACACCTTC
-	TRBV5-1	TRBJ1-1	-	CASSLNLAYEAFF	TGCGCCAGCAGCTTGAATTTAGCATATGAAGCTTTCTTT
-	TRBV9	TRBJ2-7	TRBD2	CASSVARASGFYEQYF	TGTGCCAGCAGCGTAGCTCGGGCTAGCGGCTTCTACGAGCAGTACTTC
-	TRBV4-2	TRBJ2-5	TRBD1	CASSLGQGAKTQYF	TGTGCCAGCAGCCTGGGACAGGGGGCGAAGACCCAGTACTTC
-	TRBV28	TRBJ1-1	TRBD1	CASSLSGGKTEAFF	TGTGCCAGCAGTTTATCAGGGGGAAAGACTGAAGCTTTCTTT
medium-sized	TRBV5-6	TRBJ2-1	-	CASSLTQNEQFF	TGTGCCAGCAGCTTGACCCAGAATGAGCAGTTCTTC
-	TRBV7-6	TRBJ2-2	TRBD1	CASSRGQGRSGELFF	TGTGCCAGCAGTCGAGGACAGGGGAGGTCCGGGGAGCTGTTTTTT
-	TRBV28	TRBJ2-5	TRBD1	CASSLLQGDLQETQYF	TGTGCCAGCAGTTTATTACAGGGGGACCTCCAAGAGACCCAGTACTTC
-	TRBV6-4	TRBJ2-2	-	CASSDGYTGELFF	TGTGCCAGCAGTGACGGCTACACCGGGGAGCTGTTTTTT
-	TRBV27	TRBJ2-7	TRBD1	CASRMGDRGPSYEQYF	TGTGCCAGCAGAATGGGCGACAGGGGGCCCTCCTACGAGCAGTACTTC
-	TRBV5-1	TRBJ1-1	TRBD1	CASSLDRGLNTEAFF	TGCGCCAGCAGCTTGGACAGGGGCTTGAACACTGAAGCTTTCTTT
-	TRBV19	TRBJ2-1	TRBD2	CASSTASGYNEQFF	TGTGCCAGTAGTACGGCTAGCGGCTACAATGAGCAGTTCTTC
-	TRBV11-3	TRBJ2-7	TRBD2	CASSPVAGGAAEQYF	TGTGCCAGCAGTCCCGTAGCGGGTGGCGCGGCCGAGCAGTACTTC
-	TRBV7-9	TRBJ2-2	-	CASSLPSGPGELFF	TGTGCCAGCAGCTTACCCTCAGGGCCCGGGGAGCTGTTTTTT
-	TRBV5-6	TRBJ2-1	-	CASSPWRNEQFF	TGTGCCAGCAGCCCGTGGAGGAATGAGCAGTTCTTC
medium-sized	TRBV7-3	TRBJ1-1	-	CASSPTGGTEAFF	TGTGCCAGCAGCCCCACGGGGGGCACTGAAGCTTTCTTT
few	TRBV19	TRBJ1-1	-	CASSIYGAGVTEAFF	TGTGCCAGTAGTATATATGGGGCCGGTGTCACTGAAGCTTTCTTT
few	TRBV28	TRBJ2-3	-	CASSLELLGSPTDTQYF	TGTGCCAGCAGTTTAGAGTTACTTGGGAGCCCCACAGATACGCAGTATTTT
-	TRBV6-1	TRBJ2-7	TRBD2	CASLPLAGGEQYF	TGTGCCAGCCTCCCACTAGCGGGGGGCGAGCAGTACTTC
few	TRBV9	TRBJ1-1	-	CASSVGIGTEAFF	TGTGCCAGCAGCGTAGGTATCGGGACTGAAGCTTTCTTT
few	TRBV7-9	TRBJ2-3	TRBD2	CASSPRGWTSDTDTQYF	TGTGCCAGCAGCCCGAGGGGGTGGACTAGCGACACAGATACGCAGTATTTT
-	TRBV6-6	TRBJ1-5	-	CASTLTEGDPAQHF	TGTGCCAGCACGCTTACCGAGGGCGATCCCGCCCAGCATTTT
medium-sized	TRBV7-9	TRBJ1-5	TRBD1	CASSSSDRGNQPQHF	TGTGCCAGCAGCTCGAGTGACAGGGGCAATCAGCCCCAGCATTTT
-	TRBV11-2	TRBJ2-7	-	CASSLAGTYEQYF	TGTGCCAGCAGCTTAGCAGGGACCTACGAGCAGTACTTC
few	TRBV5-3	TRBJ1-2	-	CASSQDVTGNYGYTF	TGCGCCAGCAGCCAAGACGTAACAGGGAACTATGGCTACACCTTC
-	TRBV9	TRBJ2-7	-	CASSDSLGVEQYF	TGTGCCAGCAGCGATTCTCTTGGAGTAGAGCAGTACTTC
once	TRBV6-6	TRBJ2-7	-	CASSYSTEYEQYF	TGTGCCAGCAGTTACTCCACGGAGTACGAGCAGTACTTC
-	TRBV6-4	TRBJ1-2	-	CASSERLYGYTF	TGTGCCAGCAGTGAACGGTTGTATGGCTACACCTTC